Listed below are T cell receptor beta chains from one sample, sequenced in a study of blood T cells in healthy people across ages. TCRdb itself ran the 5' RACE reads through MiXCR, one entry per CDR3 protein. The profile covers approximately 810,000 distinct CDR3 sequences, with around 26% appearing a single time and around 16% taken by the ten largest. The sample comprised blood. These receptor sequences come from a woman older than 75 in good health. The CDR3 runs from the conserved cysteine through the conserved F or W. Each record gives: CDR3 DNA, CDR3 protein, J gene, D gene, V gene, clone size. The D gene is left open where the match is weak. A row's size may be missing; if present it is once, few, many or a size class.

CDR3 DNA: TGTGCCAGCAGCTTACAACCGGGACAGGGGCAAGAGACCCAGTACTTC
CDR3 protein: CASSLQPGQGQETQYF
J gene: TRBJ2-5
D gene: TRBD1
V gene: TRBV7-2
clone size: many

CDR3 DNA: TGCGCCAGCAGTAGCGGGGGAGCAGATATGGAGTATTTT
CDR3 protein: CASSSGGADMEYF
J gene: TRBJ2-3
D gene: TRBD2
V gene: TRBV12-3/TRBV12-4
clone size: once

CDR3 DNA: TGCAGTGCTAGAGAAGACAGACGCCCCTACAATGAGCAGTTCTTC
CDR3 protein: CSAREDRRPYNEQFF
J gene: TRBJ2-1
D gene: NA
V gene: TRBV20-1
clone size: many

CDR3 DNA: TGCAGTGCTCAGGGGGGGGCTAGGGGCGAGCAGTACTTC
CDR3 protein: CSAQGGARGEQYF
J gene: TRBJ2-7
D gene: NA
V gene: TRBV20-1
clone size: NA

CDR3 DNA: TGTGCCACCAGCATGGGATACCCCTATAATTCACCCCTCCACTTT
CDR3 protein: CATSMGYPYNSPLHF
J gene: TRBJ1-6
D gene: NA
V gene: TRBV15
clone size: NA

CDR3 DNA: TGTGCCAGCCGTACGGGAACCTTCAATGAGCAGTTCTTC
CDR3 protein: CASRTGTFNEQFF
J gene: TRBJ2-1
D gene: NA
V gene: TRBV12-3/TRBV12-4
clone size: many

CDR3 DNA: TGTGCCAGTAGTACAGTAACCCTGAGCTCCTACGAGCAGTACTTC
CDR3 protein: CASSTVTLSSYEQYF
J gene: TRBJ2-7
D gene: NA
V gene: TRBV19
clone size: NA

CDR3 DNA: TGTGCCAGCAGCTCAAAGACAGGCCACTACGAGCAGTACTTC
CDR3 protein: CASSSKTGHYEQYF
J gene: TRBJ2-7
D gene: NA
V gene: TRBV7-9
clone size: many

CDR3 DNA: TGTGCCAGCATGCTTGGACTTCAATACAATGAGCAGTTCTTC
CDR3 protein: CASMLGLQYNEQFF
J gene: TRBJ2-1
D gene: NA
V gene: TRBV7-2
clone size: many

CDR3 DNA: TGTGCCAGCAGCTTGGCGGGACCGTCCCGGGCCAATGAGCAGTTCTTC
CDR3 protein: CASSLAGPSRANEQFF
J gene: TRBJ2-1
D gene: NA
V gene: TRBV7-2
clone size: NA

CDR3 DNA: TGTGCCAGCAGCTTAGATCGATTAGCGGGGACCTACGAGCAGTACTTC
CDR3 protein: CASSLDRLAGTYEQYF
J gene: TRBJ2-7
D gene: TRBD2
V gene: TRBV11-2
clone size: many

CDR3 DNA: TGTGCCAGCAGTTTATCGGCCGTGGGCCTCTATGGCTACACCTTC
CDR3 protein: CASSLSAVGLYGYTF
J gene: TRBJ1-2
D gene: NA
V gene: TRBV27
clone size: few

CDR3 DNA: TGTGCCTGGAGCGGGGGCAGGGTCCAGACAGATACGCAGTATTTT
CDR3 protein: CAWSGGRVQTDTQYF
J gene: TRBJ2-3
D gene: NA
V gene: TRBV30
clone size: few

CDR3 DNA: TGTGCCAGCAGCTTAACGGGATTGAACACTGAAGCTTTCTTT
CDR3 protein: CASSLTGLNTEAFF
J gene: TRBJ1-1
D gene: NA
V gene: TRBV5-1
clone size: many

CDR3 DNA: TGCAGTGTTACACGGAATCGAGGCTCTGGGGCCAACGTCCTGACTTTC
CDR3 protein: CSVTRNRGSGANVLTF
J gene: TRBJ2-6
D gene: NA
V gene: TRBV20-1
clone size: many

CDR3 DNA: TGTGCCAGCAGCCCGATACAGGGAAGGGTTGAAAAACTGTTTTTT
CDR3 protein: CASSPIQGRVEKLFF
J gene: TRBJ1-4
D gene: NA
V gene: TRBV7-2
clone size: NA

CDR3 DNA: TGTGCCAGCAGTGAGAGAATGACAGATACGCAGTATTTT
CDR3 protein: CASSERMTDTQYF
J gene: TRBJ2-3
D gene: NA
V gene: TRBV6-4
clone size: few

CDR3 DNA: TGTGCCAGTAGTATGAAGGAGGGGGGCAATCAGCCCCAGCATTTT
CDR3 protein: CASSMKEGGNQPQHF
J gene: TRBJ1-5
D gene: NA
V gene: TRBV19
clone size: once

CDR3 DNA: TGCGCCAGCAGCTTGGGGACAGGGGGCTTCGACTATGGCTACACCTTC
CDR3 protein: CASSLGTGGFDYGYTF
J gene: TRBJ1-2
D gene: TRBD1
V gene: TRBV5-1
clone size: NA

CDR3 DNA: TGTGCCAGCAGAACTGCTTCACCCCTCCACTTT
CDR3 protein: CASRTASPLHF
J gene: TRBJ1-6
D gene: NA
V gene: TRBV2
clone size: few

CDR3 DNA: TGTGCCAGCAGCCCCCGTATTACGCAGTATTTT
CDR3 protein: CASSPRITQYF
J gene: TRBJ2-3
D gene: NA
V gene: TRBV5-5
clone size: NA

CDR3 DNA: TGTGCCAGCAGCCTCCGACAGGGCCCGAACACCGGGGAGCTGTTTTTT
CDR3 protein: CASSLRQGPNTGELFF
J gene: TRBJ2-2
D gene: TRBD1
V gene: TRBV7-2
clone size: NA

CDR3 DNA: TGCGCCAGCAGCTTGGTTACAGGGTCGAACACTGAAGCTTTCTTT
CDR3 protein: CASSLVTGSNTEAFF
J gene: TRBJ1-1
D gene: NA
V gene: TRBV5-1
clone size: many

CDR3 DNA: TGTGCCAGCACCATTCGGGAGAGTCAGCCCCAGCATTTT
CDR3 protein: CASTIRESQPQHF
J gene: TRBJ1-5
D gene: NA
V gene: TRBV28
clone size: few

CDR3 DNA: TGTGCCAGCAGTGGACTTCCCAGCTCCTACAATGAGCAGTTCTTC
CDR3 protein: CASSGLPSSYNEQFF
J gene: TRBJ2-1
D gene: NA
V gene: TRBV6-2/TRBV6-3
clone size: many

CDR3 DNA: TGTGCCAGCAGTTTTATGGGGGTTGAGGAAAAACTGTTTTTT
CDR3 protein: CASSFMGVEEKLFF
J gene: TRBJ1-4
D gene: NA
V gene: TRBV28
clone size: few

CDR3 DNA: TGTGCCAGCAGGTCTGGACAGGACTTCTATCAGCCCCAGCATTTT
CDR3 protein: CASRSGQDFYQPQHF
J gene: TRBJ1-5
D gene: TRBD1
V gene: TRBV6-2/TRBV6-3
clone size: NA

CDR3 DNA: TGTGCCAGCAGTCATCGACAGGGCCGGGAGACCCAGTACTTC
CDR3 protein: CASSHRQGRETQYF
J gene: TRBJ2-5
D gene: TRBD1
V gene: TRBV28
clone size: few

CDR3 DNA: TGTGCCAGCCGATATGATCAGGGTAGGCCAGATACGCAGTATTTT
CDR3 protein: CASRYDQGRPDTQYF
J gene: TRBJ2-3
D gene: NA
V gene: TRBV6-2/TRBV6-3
clone size: many

CDR3 DNA: TGCAGTGCTAGAGAATGGGGGCGCTACCCAGATACGCAGTATTTT
CDR3 protein: CSAREWGRYPDTQYF
J gene: TRBJ2-3
D gene: NA
V gene: TRBV20-1
clone size: many

CDR3 DNA: TGTGCCAGCAGACCAGCGGGGGGATACACCGGGGAGCTGTTTTTT
CDR3 protein: CASRPAGGYTGELFF
J gene: TRBJ2-2
D gene: TRBD2
V gene: TRBV12-3/TRBV12-4
clone size: NA